Each of the 16 T cell receptor beta chains below was sequenced from the same sample in a study of breast tumors, draining lymph nodes, adjacent tissues. The lymph nodes were axillary draining lymph nodes from breast cancer patients. TCRdb recomputed calls from the multiplex PCR reads with MiXCR, one row per CDR3 protein. The sample records about 180,000 distinct CDR3 sequences, approximately 33% being singletons. Sequencing was performed on axillary lymph node tissue. These receptors all stem from a female donor with breast cancer. Some clones in this sample may be carry-over from other donors' samples.

This chain uses TRBV14 with TRBJ2-2; D remains unclear. Germline lookup yields CDR1 SGHDN and CDR2 FVKESK. With 1 base removed from V and 0 bases from J, the gap between germline ends came to 9 bases. The CDR3 is made up of 16 amino acids. CDR3 nucleotide sequence: TGTGCCAGCAGCCAAGCAAGGGATTCGAACACCGGGGAGCTGTTTTTT. It yields the protein CASSQARDSNTGELFF.

Turning to this clonotype: The germline gene is not matched at one end of the junction; a read error may be the cause. DNA of the CDR3: TGCGGTGCTTCGGGAGAGACGAGTTTAGGGCAGTTCTTC. It translates to CGASGETSLGQFF. The chain joins TRBV20-1 to TRBJ2-1; D is perhaps TRBD2 (6 bases). CDR1 and CDR2 from the germline V gene are DFQATT and SNEGSKA (reference sequence). The CDR3 is made up of 13 amino acids.

At least ten counts were recorded for this clonotype. This sequence may be a read error, since a much larger clone differs from it by one base. The chain has TRBV15 and TRBJ2-3, with 7 bases identical to TRBD2. Germline lookup yields CDR1 LNHNV and CDR2 YYDKDF (reference sequence). The CDR3 has 15 residues. For the CDR3, the DNA is TGTGCCACCGGCAGATGGCGGGGGTTTACAGATACGCAGTATTTT. Protein sequence: CATGRWRGFTDTQYF.

This clonotype was seen a few times. The CDR3 DNA reads TGTGCCAGTAAGAATGGGGACCTCACCGGGGAGCTGTTTTTT. It encodes CASKNGDLTGELFF. This chain connects TRBV19 to TRBJ2-2; D may be TRBD1 or TRBD2 (5 bases each). The CDR3 length is 14 residues. Germline V gene sequence: CDR1 LNHDA, CDR2 SQIVND (reference sequence). Trimming took 7 bases from V and 4 from J, leaving 13 bases between them.

This clonotype appeared many times. Here the CDR3 DNA reads TGTGCCATCCAGAGCGGGACAGGGGGGATCGGTATGGAAAACGAGCAGTTCTTC. Encoded protein: CAIQSGTGGIGMENEQFF. The chain has TRBV7-9 and TRBJ2-1; 11 bases align to TRBD1. After removal of 10 bases from V and 10 bases from J, the junction contained 24 bases not matched to a gene. The V gene's germline CDR1 is SEHNR and CDR2 FQNEAQ (reference sequence). The CDR3 is 18 amino acids. Based on the CDR3 plus reference TRBV7-9 and TRBJ2-1, the full variable domain is DTGVSQNPRHKITKRGQNVTFRCDPISEHNRLYWYRQTLGQGPEFLTYFQNEAQLEKSRLLSDRFSAERPKGSFSTLEIQRTEQGDSAMYLCAIQSGTGGIGMENEQFFGPGTRLTVL.

This clonotype was detected many times. This chain uses TRBV29-1 with TRBJ2-3; D not certain. Germline assignment: CDR1 SQVTM and CDR2 ANQGSEA. The CDR3 is made up of 14 amino acids. Between the trimmed V and J ends, which lost 7 bases and 0 bases, there was a span of 14 bases. DNA for the CDR3: TGCAGCGCACCCCGGCAGGCTAGCACAGATACGCAGTATTTT. Amino acid sequence: CSAPRQASTDTQYF.

V usage is TRBV6-1 and J usage is TRBJ2-1, with D possibly matching TRBD2 (5 bases). Germline-derived CDR1 and CDR2 are MNHNS and SASEGT. CDR3 size: 16 residues. V shed 7 bases and J shed 0 bases, with 16 bases lying between them. The CDR3 DNA reads TGTGCCAGCATACAGTACGGGATTAGCTCCTACAATGAGCAGTTCTTC. The encoded protein is CASIQYGISSYNEQFF.

This clonotype was recorded many times. This chain links TRBV7-9 with TRBJ2-3; either TRBD1 or TRBD2 may fit D (6 bases each). The germline V and J ends were trimmed by 4 bases and 2 bases, with 16 bases remaining between them. The germline CDR1 and CDR2 sequences are SEHNR and FQNEAQ (reference sequence). The CDR3 loop spans 16 amino acids. The CDR3, as DNA: TGTGCCAGCAGCTCTTCCGGGGGCAGGGACACAGATACGCAGTATTTT. Residues: CASSSSGGRDTDTQYF. The variable domain in full, completed from reference TRBV7-9 and TRBJ2-3, reads DTGVSQNPRHKITKRGQNVTFRCDPISEHNRLYWYRQTLGQGPEFLTYFQNEAQLEKSRLLSDRFSAERPKGSFSTLEIQRTEQGDSAMYLCASSSSGGRDTDTQYFGPGTRLTVL.

This chain uses TRBV27 with TRBJ2-2, with 7 bases identical to TRBD1. The J segment lost 6 bases and the V segment lost 0 bases, leaving 10 bases of the junction unmatched. This CDR3 has 17 amino acids. Germline V lookup: CDR1 MNHEY, CDR2 SMNVEV (reference sequence). This CDR3 reads CASSLSILGQAAGELFF. CDR3 sequence (DNA): TGTGCCAGCAGTTTATCGATTCTCGGACAGGCCGCCGGGGAGCTGTTTTTT.

In this sample, this clonotype turned up many times. The J gene is TRBJ2-5, the V gene TRBV20-1, with D perhaps being TRBD1 or TRBD2 (5 bases each). The CDR3 extends over 15 amino acids. Germline V gives CDR1 DFQATT, CDR2 SNEGSKA (reference sequence). Trimming removed 5 bases at V and 0 bases at J, with 16 bases between. The CDR3 protein is CSAPPIGGHQETQYF. The CDR3, as DNA: TGCAGTGCTCCCCCGATTGGGGGTCACCAAGAGACCCAGTACTTC.

The chain uses TRBV3-1 and TRBJ1-1, with D possibly being TRBD1 (5 bases). The CDR3 runs to 14 residues. Germline CDR1 LGHDT, CDR2 YNNKEL (reference sequence). Trimming took off 5 bases at V and 6 bases at J, with 16 bases between the two ends. Written as DNA, the CDR3 is TGTGCCAGCAGCTTCGGGACGAAAAACGCTGAAGCTTTCTTT. The encoded protein is CASSFGTKNAEAFF.

Remarks on this clonotype: A read error is likely, as this CDR3 ends without the conserved phenylalanine or tryptophan. The DNA is omitted, as the CDR3 cannot be located on it reliably, and the CDR3 follows TCRdb's listing. V gene TRBV5-1 combines with J gene TRBJ2-7; TRBD1 was called by the table and not checked on the DNA. Per germline, CDR1 SGHRS and CDR2 YFSETQ. The CDR3 contains 16 residues when both ends are counted. The CDR3 protein is CASRPPLPGKPPTSST.

This clonotype has at least ten counts. This rearrangement joins TRBV2 to TRBJ1-2; D is unresolved. This CDR3 is built from 13 residues. V gave up 3 bases and J gave up 8 bases, with 13 bases separating them. From germline, CDR1 is SNHLY and CDR2 FYNNEI. Here the CDR3 reads CASSEGYPRGYTF. The CDR3 coding sequence is TGTGCCAGCAGTGAGGGCTACCCCCGGGGCTACACCTTC.

This clonotype was counted many times. The J gene is TRBJ2-5, the V gene TRBV6-6; 9 nucleotides align to TRBD2. With 4 bases clipped from V and 1 base from J, the junction kept 4 bases outside the gene matches. Germline V lookup: CDR1 MNHNY, CDR2 SVGAGI (reference sequence). This CDR3 spans 15 amino acids. CDR3 bases: TGTGCCAGCAGTTTTGAGCGGGGGGCCCAAGAGACCCAGTACTTC. Residues: CASSFERGAQETQYF.

Points on this clonotype: Possible read error: a much larger clone is one base away. V and J are TRBV19 and TRBJ2-5; TRBD1 agrees at 9 bases. This CDR3 comprises 16 residues. CDR1 is LNHDA, CDR2 SQIVND, per germline (reference sequence). The J segment lost 4 bases and the V segment lost 4 bases, leaving 10 bases of the junction unmatched. For the CDR3, the DNA is TGTGCCAGTAGTACCGGGACAGGGTGGGAGGGAGAGACCCAGTACTTC. It specifies CASSTGTGWEGETQYF.

This clonotype was picked up many times. V is TRBV12-3 or TRBV12-4 and J is TRBJ2-2; TRBD1 agrees at 9 bases. There are 17 residues in the CDR3. The V segment lost 7 bases and the J segment 1 base; nucleotides outside the gene matches: 10. The CDR3 bases are TGTGCCAGCACCCTACAGCCGGGACAGGGGAACACCGGGGAGCTGTTTTTT. Its translation is CASTLQPGQGNTGELFF.